A selection of T cell receptor beta chains follows, all from one sample in a study of naive and memory T cell subsets. A single record per CDR3 protein comes from TCRdb applying MiXCR to the UMI-ligation and nested PCR reads. The table lists 70,000 to 95,000 distinct CDR3 sequences, 7% of them singletons. Source material: central memory CD4+ T cells from blood. The receptor set was obtained from a human donor in good health. The CDR3 runs from the conserved cysteine through the conserved F or W. Fields, in order: V gene, clone size, J gene, D gene, CDR3 DNA, CDR3 protein. A D gene is named only where the DNA matches it firmly. Clone size is shown for a subset of rows, as once, few, many or a class of expanded clone.

V gene: TRBV7-2
clone size: many
J gene: TRBJ1-5
D gene: .
CDR3 DNA: TGTGCCAGCAGCTTAGCCGGTGGAGCAGGTCAGCCCCAGCATTTT
CDR3 protein: CASSLAGGAGQPQHF

V gene: TRBV20-1
clone size: many
J gene: TRBJ1-1
D gene: .
CDR3 DNA: TGCAGTGCCCGACAGACCATGAACACTGAAGCTTTCTTT
CDR3 protein: CSARQTMNTEAFF

V gene: TRBV5-5
clone size: .
J gene: TRBJ2-3
D gene: TRBD2
CDR3 DNA: TGTGCCAGCAGCCCGGGGGGGGGGACGCCAGATACGCAGTATTTT
CDR3 protein: CASSPGGGTPDTQYF

V gene: TRBV7-2
clone size: many
J gene: TRBJ2-1
D gene: TRBD2
CDR3 DNA: TGTGCCAGCTTGTGGTCTAGCGGGGTGGATGAGCAGTTCTTC
CDR3 protein: CASLWSSGVDEQFF

V gene: TRBV5-6
clone size: .
J gene: TRBJ1-1
D gene: .
CDR3 DNA: TGTGCCAGCAGCTTGTATGGCGGAGGTGCGAACACTGAAGCTTTCTTT
CDR3 protein: CASSLYGGGANTEAFF

V gene: TRBV30
clone size: many
J gene: TRBJ2-1
D gene: .
CDR3 DNA: TGTGCCTGGAGTGCCTGGACAGGAGGCGGGGTAGTCAATGAGCAGTTCTTC
CDR3 protein: CAWSAWTGGGVVNEQFF

V gene: TRBV6-5
clone size: .
J gene: TRBJ2-6
D gene: .
CDR3 DNA: TGTGCCAGCAGCCCCGGCAGCCTGGGTTCTGGGGCCAACGTCCTGACTTTC
CDR3 protein: CASSPGSLGSGANVLTF

V gene: TRBV29-1
clone size: .
J gene: TRBJ2-5
D gene: TRBD2
CDR3 DNA: TGCAGCGTTGAGAGGACTAGCGGGCCGTACCACTTC
CDR3 protein: CSVERTSGPYHF

V gene: TRBV5-5
clone size: many
J gene: TRBJ2-3
D gene: .
CDR3 DNA: TGTGCCAGCAGCCCCAGACTATCCCCGCGCACAGATACGCAGTATTTT
CDR3 protein: CASSPRLSPRTDTQYF

V gene: TRBV30
clone size: .
J gene: TRBJ1-1
D gene: .
CDR3 DNA: TGTGCCTGGAGCGCAGGATGGGGGGGGAAGGCTTTCTTT
CDR3 protein: CAWSAGWGGKAFF

V gene: TRBV5-4
clone size: few
J gene: TRBJ1-5
D gene: .
CDR3 DNA: TGTGCCAGCAGCCCGGGCCGGGGAGCCAATCAGCCCCAGCATTTT
CDR3 protein: CASSPGRGANQPQHF

V gene: TRBV20-1
clone size: many
J gene: TRBJ1-6
D gene: TRBD1
CDR3 DNA: TGCAGTGCGGAAACAGGGGGCGCGGGGTATAATTCACCCCTCCACTTT
CDR3 protein: CSAETGGAGYNSPLHF

V gene: TRBV7-2
clone size: few
J gene: TRBJ2-2
D gene: .
CDR3 DNA: TGTGCCAGCAGCTCAGGGGTTCGCGGGGAGCTGTTTTTT
CDR3 protein: CASSSGVRGELFF

V gene: TRBV7-2
clone size: few
J gene: TRBJ2-3
D gene: .
CDR3 DNA: TGTGCCAGCAGATTCCAAACAGATACGCAGTATTTT
CDR3 protein: CASRFQTDTQYF

V gene: TRBV5-1
clone size: few
J gene: TRBJ2-7
D gene: TRBD1
CDR3 DNA: TGCGCCAGCAGCCAGGGACAGGGTAAGGGGCACGAGCAGTACTTC
CDR3 protein: CASSQGQGKGHEQYF

V gene: TRBV6-6
clone size: few
J gene: TRBJ2-7
D gene: .
CDR3 DNA: TGTGCCAGCATCAGGACAGCCCGCGGGAACGAGCAGTACTTC
CDR3 protein: CASIRTARGNEQYF

V gene: TRBV12-3/TRBV12-4
clone size: .
J gene: TRBJ2-3
D gene: TRBD2
CDR3 DNA: TGTGCCAGCAGTTTACGGGGGGGGGCCGCAGATACGCAGTATTTT
CDR3 protein: CASSLRGGAADTQYF

V gene: TRBV20-1
clone size: medium-sized
J gene: TRBJ1-2
D gene: .
CDR3 DNA: TGCAGTGCTAGAGTAGGGGCGAGTGCCTATGGCTACACCTTC
CDR3 protein: CSARVGASAYGYTF

V gene: TRBV6-6
clone size: .
J gene: TRBJ2-1
D gene: TRBD2
CDR3 DNA: TGTGCCAGCAGTTACTTTCAGCGGGGGGGCCGAGGGAATGAGCAGTTCTTC
CDR3 protein: CASSYFQRGGRGNEQFF

V gene: TRBV5-5
clone size: many
J gene: TRBJ1-1
D gene: TRBD1
CDR3 DNA: TGTGCCAGCAGCTTGGAGGTTGGCAGGGGGACTGAAGCTTTCTTT
CDR3 protein: CASSLEVGRGTEAFF

V gene: TRBV12-3/TRBV12-4
clone size: .
J gene: TRBJ2-3
D gene: .
CDR3 DNA: TGTGCCAGCAGGCGCGACGGGGGCGGAACAGATACGCAGTATTTT
CDR3 protein: CASRRDGGGTDTQYF

V gene: TRBV7-2
clone size: .
J gene: TRBJ1-1
D gene: .
CDR3 DNA: TGTGCCAGCAGCTTACAGGCGAACACTGAAGCTTTCTTT
CDR3 protein: CASSLQANTEAFF

V gene: TRBV4-3
clone size: .
J gene: TRBJ2-3
D gene: TRBD2
CDR3 DNA: TGCGCCAGCAGCCAAGGGCCGGATGCGGGGGCAGATACGCAGTATTTT
CDR3 protein: CASSQGPDAGADTQYF

V gene: TRBV29-1
clone size: .
J gene: TRBJ1-2
D gene: TRBD1
CDR3 DNA: TGCAGCGTTTCCAAGGACAGGAGGTCGGGCTACACCTTC
CDR3 protein: CSVSKDRRSGYTF

V gene: TRBV7-8
clone size: .
J gene: TRBJ1-2
D gene: .
CDR3 DNA: TGTGCCAGCAGCCCCCTCCGGGAAAATGGCTACACCTTC
CDR3 protein: CASSPLRENGYTF

V gene: TRBV6-2/TRBV6-3
clone size: many
J gene: TRBJ1-1
D gene: .
CDR3 DNA: TGTGCCAGCAGTTACAACAGAAGGAATACTGAAGCTTTCTTT
CDR3 protein: CASSYNRRNTEAFF

V gene: TRBV29-1
clone size: many
J gene: TRBJ2-3
D gene: .
CDR3 DNA: TGCAGCGTTTTGTTTTGGGCGGACACAGATACGCAGTATTTT
CDR3 protein: CSVLFWADTDTQYF

V gene: TRBV2
clone size: many
J gene: TRBJ2-2
D gene: .
CDR3 DNA: TGTGCCAGCTGCACGGAGGTCACCGGGGAGCTGTTTTTT
CDR3 protein: CASCTEVTGELFF

V gene: TRBV29-1
clone size: .
J gene: TRBJ2-3
D gene: .
CDR3 DNA: TGCAGCGTTGAAGAGGGACGGTCAGATACGCAGTATTTT
CDR3 protein: CSVEEGRSDTQYF

V gene: TRBV7-8
clone size: .
J gene: TRBJ2-7
D gene: TRBD1
CDR3 DNA: TGTGCCAGCAGCCCCGGGGACAGGGCGTACGAGCAGTACTTC
CDR3 protein: CASSPGDRAYEQYF

V gene: TRBV18
clone size: few
J gene: TRBJ2-7
D gene: TRBD1
CDR3 DNA: TGTGCCAGCTCACCGGACAGGGCTTACGAGCAGTACTTC
CDR3 protein: CASSPDRAYEQYF

V gene: TRBV11-2
clone size: many
J gene: TRBJ1-2
D gene: .
CDR3 DNA: TGTGCCAGCAGCTTAGGTCCTGGCTACACCTTC
CDR3 protein: CASSLGPGYTF

V gene: TRBV20-1
clone size: many
J gene: TRBJ1-1
D gene: .
CDR3 DNA: TGCAGTGCTAGAGGCGGAGGGGGGCACACTGAAGCTTTCTTT
CDR3 protein: CSARGGGGHTEAFF

V gene: TRBV29-1
clone size: .
J gene: TRBJ2-7
D gene: .
CDR3 DNA: TGCAGCGTTGAACCGGGGAGGGGGTACGAGCAGTACTTC
CDR3 protein: CSVEPGRGYEQYF

V gene: TRBV12-3/TRBV12-4
clone size: .
J gene: TRBJ2-1
D gene: TRBD2
CDR3 DNA: TGTGCCAGCAGTTGGGGTGGCGGACTAGCTAGCTCTGAGCAGTTCTTC
CDR3 protein: CASSWGGGLASSEQFF

V gene: TRBV13
clone size: .
J gene: TRBJ2-7
D gene: TRBD2
CDR3 DNA: TGTGCCAGCAGCGGTAGCGGGAGGGCCCACGAGCAGTACTTC
CDR3 protein: CASSGSGRAHEQYF

V gene: TRBV2
clone size: many
J gene: TRBJ2-3
D gene: TRBD2
CDR3 DNA: TGTGCCAGCAGTTCTAACGGGAGGCAAGCAGATACGCAGTATTTT
CDR3 protein: CASSSNGRQADTQYF

V gene: TRBV18
clone size: few
J gene: TRBJ1-1
D gene: .
CDR3 DNA: TGTGCCAGCACCAGGACGGTGAACACTGAAGCTTTCTTT
CDR3 protein: CASTRTVNTEAFF

V gene: TRBV20-1
clone size: many
J gene: TRBJ1-6
D gene: .
CDR3 DNA: TGCAGTGCTAGAGACCCCTCGGGGCCCCTCCACTTT
CDR3 protein: CSARDPSGPLHF

V gene: TRBV7-2
clone size: many
J gene: TRBJ2-7
D gene: .
CDR3 DNA: TGTGCCAGCAGACCCACTAGTGTCGGGGGTATATACGAGCAGTACTTC
CDR3 protein: CASRPTSVGGIYEQYF

V gene: TRBV7-9
clone size: few
J gene: TRBJ2-1
D gene: TRBD2
CDR3 DNA: TGTGCCAGCAGCCTCGGACTAGCGGGAGGTGTAGATGAGCAGTTCTTC
CDR3 protein: CASSLGLAGGVDEQFF

V gene: TRBV6-5
clone size: many
J gene: TRBJ1-6
D gene: .
CDR3 DNA: TGTGCCAGCAGTTACGGACAGTTGTTGGATTCACCCCTCCACTTT
CDR3 protein: CASSYGQLLDSPLHF

V gene: TRBV20-1
clone size: .
J gene: TRBJ2-7
D gene: .
CDR3 DNA: TGCAGTGCTCGGGGGGACACCTACGAGCAGTACTTC
CDR3 protein: CSARGDTYEQYF

V gene: TRBV6-6
clone size: .
J gene: TRBJ2-3
D gene: TRBD1
CDR3 DNA: TGTGCCGCACAGGGGGGATTTGGGACAGATACGCAGTATTTT
CDR3 protein: CAAQGGFGTDTQYF

V gene: TRBV7-3
clone size: .
J gene: TRBJ2-1
D gene: .
CDR3 DNA: TGTGCCAGCAGCTTAAGAGGGACACTCTGGGTCAATGAGCAGTTCTTC
CDR3 protein: CASSLRGTLWVNEQFF

V gene: TRBV12-3/TRBV12-4
clone size: many
J gene: TRBJ1-4
D gene: .
CDR3 DNA: TGTGCCAGCAGTTTATCCGGAGGGGCCGGGAATGAAAAACTGTTTTTT
CDR3 protein: CASSLSGGAGNEKLFF

V gene: TRBV20-1
clone size: many
J gene: TRBJ2-3
D gene: TRBD2
CDR3 DNA: TGCAGTGCACCTCTCGGACTAGCTAGCACAGATACGCAGTATTTT
CDR3 protein: CSAPLGLASTDTQYF

V gene: TRBV27
clone size: .
J gene: TRBJ2-3
D gene: .
CDR3 DNA: TGTGCCAGCAGGGAACACAAACCCACAGATACGCAGTATTTT
CDR3 protein: CASREHKPTDTQYF

V gene: TRBV7-3
clone size: many
J gene: TRBJ2-1
D gene: .
CDR3 DNA: TGTGCCAGCAGCTTAACGAGGTCGAATGAGCAGTTCTTC
CDR3 protein: CASSLTRSNEQFF

V gene: TRBV10-3
clone size: .
J gene: TRBJ2-7
D gene: .
CDR3 DNA: TGTGCCATCAGTGACGGTCAGGGGTACGAGCAGTACTTC
CDR3 protein: CAISDGQGYEQYF

V gene: TRBV10-3
clone size: many
J gene: TRBJ2-3
D gene: .
CDR3 DNA: TGTGCCGTAGAGCGAGATACGCAGTATTTT
CDR3 protein: CAVERDTQYF

V gene: TRBV6-5
clone size: many
J gene: TRBJ1-5
D gene: TRBD1
CDR3 DNA: TGTGCCAGCAGTAGACAGGGGGGCAATCAGCCCCAGCATTTT
CDR3 protein: CASSRQGGNQPQHF

V gene: TRBV7-8
clone size: .
J gene: TRBJ1-1
D gene: TRBD1
CDR3 DNA: TGTGCCAGCAGCTTATACGCCGGGACAGAGTACACTGAAGCTTTCTTT
CDR3 protein: CASSLYAGTEYTEAFF